This T cell receptor beta chain was obtained from a study of T-cell reconstitution after alpha-beta-depleted transplantation in children (dated by TCRdb to about 2016). About the investigation overall: Using TCR repertoire profiling, the study quantitatively followed how T-cell immune reconstitution unfolded in children after TCRalphabeta/CD19-depleted allogeneic hematopoietic cell transplantation.

Receptor libraries were prepared by PCR. The run used an Illumina HiSeq 2500. Molecular barcoding was employed in the preparation of TCR libraries, with unique molecular identifiers being used to normalize TCRbeta repertoire quantification. TCRdb reprocessed the public reads (quality trimming at Q25 with fastp, clone calling with MiXCR) and kept in-frame beta chains. Identical CDR3 proteins give one entry, which carries the most common genes and DNA. Across this sample there are approximately 520,000 distinct CDR3 sequences, with over 10% seen only once. In total, the top ten clones hold 14% of the sample. In this sample, this clonotype turned up many times. No antigen is known for it. Base qualities are not at hand, and no much larger clone is one base apart. From the cysteine through the phenylalanine, the CDR3 covers 14 amino acids. Only CDR3 DNA remains: 42 bases, in frame from the first base. Trimming removed 4 bases from V and 5 bases from J, leaving 15 bases between the germline ends. From a lookup of the germline V gene, CDR1 and CDR2 are SGHVS and FQNEAQ.

The sample's treatment or condition, from its label and the paper: allogeneic hematopoietic cell transplantation with graft depleted of TCRalphabeta T cells and CD19 B cells. TCRalphabeta/CD19-depleted allogeneic hematopoietic cell grafts were given to the transplant recipients, all of whom were children. Points the paper makes about the study in general: Over the following months the frequencies of hyperexpanded clones went down, and after one year T-cell counts and TCRbeta diversity were mostly credited to newly produced T cells. The apparently early alphabetaT-cell count recovery about two months after transplant was reportedly dependent on only several hundred rapidly expanded clones derived from non-depleted graft cells. In some patients, the high TCRbeta diversity seen at day 60 was put down to recipient T cells and intrathymic progenitors that had survived conditioning.

Recombination connected TRBV7-8 to TRBJ2-7; D gene: possibly TRBD2, on 6 matching bases. The sequence was obtained from a female patient aged 2-15 years who had a stem cell transplant for aplastic anemia, so the T cells may come from the graft donor. The sample here was PBMCs, mostly from graft donor cells, taken 180 days after TCRalphabeta/CD19-depleted stem cell transplant. The nucleotide sequence reads TGTGCCAGCAGCTCCGGAGGGCCGAATAACGAGCAGTACTTC. Its protein product is CASSSGGPNNEQYF.